This T cell receptor (beta chain) was sequenced in a study of T cell repertoires in cytomegalovirus infection. Broader study findings: Summed frequency of public TCR beta families distinguished CMV carriers with the relevant HLA.

Remarks on this clonotype: Its cognate antigen is unknown.

V dropped 5 bases and J dropped 8 bases, with 18 bases sitting between them. Looked up from germline, CDR1 is SGHVS and CDR2 is FNYEAQ. CDR3 length: 14 residues. MiXCR was run by TCRdb on the reads, yielding one entry per CDR3 protein. The sample contains some 800,000 distinct CDR3 sequences, about 28% of which appear only once. The sequenced sample was cultured CD8+ T cells from PBMCs, obtained from culture after CMV antigen stimulation. This clonotype originated in a human donor in good health (CMV status not recorded). Some clones in this sample may be carry-over from other donors' samples. The rearrangement links TRBV7-6 to TRBJ1-2; TRBD1 is a possible D gene (6 bases). The CDR3 region is CASSLGGGSEGYTF. CDR3 DNA sequence: TGTGCCAGCAGCCTAGGAGGGGGATCCGAGGGCTACACCTTC.